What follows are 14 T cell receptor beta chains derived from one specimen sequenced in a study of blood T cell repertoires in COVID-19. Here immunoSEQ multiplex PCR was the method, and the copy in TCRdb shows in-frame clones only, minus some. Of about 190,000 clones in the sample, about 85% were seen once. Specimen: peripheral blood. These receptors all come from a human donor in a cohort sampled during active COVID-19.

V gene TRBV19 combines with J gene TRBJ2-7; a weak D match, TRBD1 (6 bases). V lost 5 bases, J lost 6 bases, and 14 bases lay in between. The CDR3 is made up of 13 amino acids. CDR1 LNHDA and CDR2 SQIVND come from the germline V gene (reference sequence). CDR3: CASSPIQGTEQYF. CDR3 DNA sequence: TGTGCCAGTAGTCCGATACAGGGTACCGAGCAGTACTTC.

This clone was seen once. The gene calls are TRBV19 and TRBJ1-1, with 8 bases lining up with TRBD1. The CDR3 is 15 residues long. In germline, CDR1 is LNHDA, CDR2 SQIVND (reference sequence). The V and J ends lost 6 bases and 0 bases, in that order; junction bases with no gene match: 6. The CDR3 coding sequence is TGTGCCAGTAGGACACGACAGGGGATGAACACTGAAGCTTTCTTT. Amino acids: CASRTRQGMNTEAFF.

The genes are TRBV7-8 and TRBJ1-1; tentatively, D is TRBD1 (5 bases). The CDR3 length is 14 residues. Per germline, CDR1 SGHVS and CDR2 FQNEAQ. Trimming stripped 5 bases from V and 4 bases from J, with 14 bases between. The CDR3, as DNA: TGTGCCAGCAGCCCCATTGTTGGGGCCACTGAAGCTTTCTTT. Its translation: CASSPIVGATEAFF. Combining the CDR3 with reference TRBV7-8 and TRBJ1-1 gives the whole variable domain GAGVSQSPRYKVAKRGQDVALRCDPISGHVSLFWYQQALGQGPEFLTYFQNEAQLDKSGLPSDRFFAERPEGSVSTLKIQRTQQEDSAVYLCASSPIVGATEAFFGQGTRLTVV.

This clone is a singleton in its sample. CDR3 DNA: TGTGCCAGCAGCCAAGAGATTGGGAGCACTGAAGCTTTCTTT. Translating it yields CASSQEIGSTEAFF. This sequence joins TRBV3-1 (or the pseudogene TRBV3-2) and TRBJ1-1; D not resolved. CDR3 length: 14 amino acids. Germline V gene lookup returns CDR1 LGHDT and CDR2 YNNKEL (reference sequence). V was pared by 0 bases and J by 4 bases, with 9 bases between.

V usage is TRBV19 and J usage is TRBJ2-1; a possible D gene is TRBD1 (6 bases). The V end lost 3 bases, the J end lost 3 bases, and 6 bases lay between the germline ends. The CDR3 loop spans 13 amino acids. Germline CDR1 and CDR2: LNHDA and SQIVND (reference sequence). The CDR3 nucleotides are TGTGCCAGTAGTATGACAGGCTACAATGAGCAGTTCTTC. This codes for CASSMTGYNEQFF.

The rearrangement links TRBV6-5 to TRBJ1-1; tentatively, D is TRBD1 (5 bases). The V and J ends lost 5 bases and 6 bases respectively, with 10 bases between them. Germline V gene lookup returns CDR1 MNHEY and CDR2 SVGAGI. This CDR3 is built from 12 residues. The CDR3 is CASSRGTPEAFF. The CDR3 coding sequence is TGTGCCAGCAGTCGGGGGACGCCTGAAGCTTTCTTT.

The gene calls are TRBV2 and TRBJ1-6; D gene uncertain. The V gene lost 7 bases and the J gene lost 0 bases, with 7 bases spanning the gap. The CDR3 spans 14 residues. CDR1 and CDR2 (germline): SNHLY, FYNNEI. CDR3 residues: CASIGSSYNSPLHF. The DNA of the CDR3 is TGTGCCAGCATCGGGAGCTCCTATAATTCACCCCTCCACTTT.

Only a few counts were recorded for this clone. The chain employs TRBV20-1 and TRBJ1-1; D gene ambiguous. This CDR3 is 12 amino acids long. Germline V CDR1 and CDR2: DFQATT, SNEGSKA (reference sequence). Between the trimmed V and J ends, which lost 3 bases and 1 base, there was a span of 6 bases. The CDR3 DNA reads TGCAGTGCTAGTCAAGCGAACACTGAAGCTTTCTTT. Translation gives CSASQANTEAFF.

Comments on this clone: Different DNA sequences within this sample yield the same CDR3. In DNA, the CDR3 is TGTGCCAGTAGCGCGGGACTGAACTATGGCTACACCTTC. Amino acids: CASSAGLNYGYTF. The chain links TRBV19 to TRBJ1-2, with TRBD1 as a possible D gene (5 bases). Germline assignment: CDR1 LNHDA and CDR2 SQIVND (reference sequence). The CDR3 is 13 residues long. V was clipped by 6 bases and J by 2 bases, with 10 bases between them.

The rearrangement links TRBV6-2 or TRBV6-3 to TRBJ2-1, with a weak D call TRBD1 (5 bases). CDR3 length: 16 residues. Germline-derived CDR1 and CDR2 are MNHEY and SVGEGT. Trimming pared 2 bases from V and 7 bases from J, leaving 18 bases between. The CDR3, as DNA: TGTGCCAGCAGTTACCAGTCAGGGTCAGGTCGGAATGAGCAGTTCTTC. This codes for CASSYQSGSGRNEQFF.

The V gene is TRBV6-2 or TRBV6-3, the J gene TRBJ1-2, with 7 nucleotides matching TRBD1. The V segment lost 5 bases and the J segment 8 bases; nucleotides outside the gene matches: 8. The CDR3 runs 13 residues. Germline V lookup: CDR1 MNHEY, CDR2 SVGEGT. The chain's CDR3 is CASSMGQWKGYTF. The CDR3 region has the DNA TGTGCCAGCAGTATGGGACAGTGGAAAGGCTACACCTTC.

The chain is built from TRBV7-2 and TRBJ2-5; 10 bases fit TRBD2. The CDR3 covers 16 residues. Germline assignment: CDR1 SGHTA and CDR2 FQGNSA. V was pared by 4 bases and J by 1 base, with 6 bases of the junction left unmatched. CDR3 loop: CASSSRVAGGQETQYF. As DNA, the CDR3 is TGTGCCAGCAGCTCCCGGGTAGCGGGGGGCCAAGAGACCCAGTACTTC.

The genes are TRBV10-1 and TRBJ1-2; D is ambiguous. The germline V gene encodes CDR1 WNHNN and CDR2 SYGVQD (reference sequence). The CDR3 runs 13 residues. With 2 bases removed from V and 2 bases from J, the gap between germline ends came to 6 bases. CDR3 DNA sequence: TGCGCCAGCAGTGAGATGCGGAACTATGGCTACACCTTC. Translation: CASSEMRNYGYTF.

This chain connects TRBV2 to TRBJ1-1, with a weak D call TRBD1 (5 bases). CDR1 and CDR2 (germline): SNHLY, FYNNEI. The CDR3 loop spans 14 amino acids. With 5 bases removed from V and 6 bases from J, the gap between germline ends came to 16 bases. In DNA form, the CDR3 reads TGTGCCAGCAGTCGAGCAGGGACTTTGGCTGAAGCTTTCTTT. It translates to CASSRAGTLAEAFF.